These T cell receptor beta chains were read from a single sample in a study of control samples from healthy donors and cancer patients. Sequencing used immunoSEQ multiplex PCR; TCRdb keeps in-frame clones, though not all of them. This table holds 100,000 to 150,000 clones, around 90% found once. Sequencing was performed on blood. The origin of the receptors is a middle-aged man in good health. CDR3s include the opening cysteine and the closing phenylalanine or tryptophan. Each record gives: CDR3 DNA, CDR3 protein, D gene, J gene, CDR3 length, V gene, clone size. The D gene is left open where the match is weak. Some rows mark clone size as missing; the rest say once, few, many or name a class of expanded clone.

CDR3 DNA: TGTGCCAGCAGTTCTCGAACGGGACAGCCCCAGCATTTT
CDR3 protein: CASSSRTGQPQHF
D gene: .
J gene: TRBJ1-5
CDR3 length: 13
V gene: TRBV12-3/TRBV12-4
clone size: .

CDR3 DNA: TGTGCCAGCAGTGAATTCTCGCGAGGAACTGAAGCTTTCTTT
CDR3 protein: CASSEFSRGTEAFF
D gene: .
J gene: TRBJ1-1
CDR3 length: 14
V gene: TRBV2
clone size: .

CDR3 DNA: TGCGCCAGCAGTGAGTCGAAGGTAGCGACCCAGTACTTC
CDR3 protein: CASSESKVATQYF
D gene: .
J gene: TRBJ2-5
CDR3 length: 13
V gene: TRBV10-1
clone size: .

CDR3 DNA: TGTGCCAGCAGCCTGGGGGGCAGGGGTGAAACTGAAGCTTTCTTT
CDR3 protein: CASSLGGRGETEAFF
D gene: .
J gene: TRBJ1-1
CDR3 length: 15
V gene: TRBV5-4
clone size: .

CDR3 DNA: TGTGCCAGCAGCTTAAGCAGTGGGGCGGGGGCCAACGTCCTGACTTTC
CDR3 protein: CASSLSSGAGANVLTF
D gene: .
J gene: TRBJ2-6
CDR3 length: 16
V gene: TRBV7-3
clone size: .

CDR3 DNA: TGCGCCAGCAGCTTGGGGGGTGGAGGTCAGCCCCAGCATTTT
CDR3 protein: CASSLGGGGQPQHF
D gene: .
J gene: TRBJ1-5
CDR3 length: 14
V gene: TRBV5-1
clone size: .

CDR3 DNA: TGTGCCAGCAGTGATGGGTATGGATTCTCTGGAAACACCATATATTTT
CDR3 protein: CASSDGYGFSGNTIYF
D gene: .
J gene: TRBJ1-3
CDR3 length: 16
V gene: TRBV2
clone size: once

CDR3 DNA: TGTGCCAGCAGTTACTCAGCTAGCTTGAGGGCAGATACGCAGTATTTT
CDR3 protein: CASSYSASLRADTQYF
D gene: .
J gene: TRBJ2-3
CDR3 length: 16
V gene: TRBV6-6
clone size: .

CDR3 DNA: TGTGCCAGCAGTTTCGGGCGGACCCTTGGCAATTCACCCCTCCACTTT
CDR3 protein: CASSFGRTLGNSPLHF
D gene: .
J gene: TRBJ1-6
CDR3 length: 16
V gene: TRBV27
clone size: .

CDR3 DNA: TGCGCCAGCAGCTTAGACGGGCCCGCGTTCTTC
CDR3 protein: CASSLDGPAFF
D gene: .
J gene: TRBJ2-1
CDR3 length: 11
V gene: TRBV7-2
clone size: .

CDR3 DNA: TGCGCCAGCAGCTCGGGACTAGCGGGGGGTCGGACCGGGGAGCTGTTTTTT
CDR3 protein: CASSSGLAGGRTGELFF
D gene: TRBD2
J gene: TRBJ2-2
CDR3 length: 17
V gene: TRBV5-1
clone size: .

CDR3 DNA: TGCGCCAGCACCGGAGACAGATCAACTCGGGATACGCAGTATTTT
CDR3 protein: CASTGDRSTRDTQYF
D gene: .
J gene: TRBJ2-3
CDR3 length: 15
V gene: TRBV5-1
clone size: .

CDR3 DNA: TGTGCCAGCAGTGAGGTCACCACCTACGAGCAGTACTTC
CDR3 protein: CASSEVTTYEQYF
D gene: .
J gene: TRBJ2-7
CDR3 length: 13
V gene: TRBV2
clone size: .

CDR3 DNA: TGCAGCGTTGCTGAGGGACCAGAGACCCAGTACTTC
CDR3 protein: CSVAEGPETQYF
D gene: .
J gene: TRBJ2-5
CDR3 length: 12
V gene: TRBV29-1
clone size: .

CDR3 DNA: TGCGCCAGCAGTGAACTTGCGGGGGGCCAGGATACGCAGTATTTT
CDR3 protein: CASSELAGGQDTQYF
D gene: TRBD2
J gene: TRBJ2-3
CDR3 length: 15
V gene: TRBV10-1
clone size: .

CDR3 DNA: TGTGCCAGTATCGACAGGGGTTGGTACACTGAAGCTTTCTTT
CDR3 protein: CASIDRGWYTEAFF
D gene: TRBD1
J gene: TRBJ1-1
CDR3 length: 14
V gene: TRBV19
clone size: .

CDR3 DNA: TGTGCCAGCAGCCGTTTCAGGTACGAGCAGTACTTC
CDR3 protein: CASSRFRYEQYF
D gene: .
J gene: TRBJ2-7
CDR3 length: 12
V gene: TRBV7-2
clone size: .

CDR3 DNA: TGTGCCAGCAGCCAGGGCGGCGAGCAGTACTTC
CDR3 protein: CASSQGGEQYF
D gene: .
J gene: TRBJ2-7
CDR3 length: 11
V gene: TRBV3-1/TRBV3-2
clone size: few

CDR3 DNA: TGTGCCAGCAGCTCCATCGCCACTAGCTCGAATGAGCAGTTCTTC
CDR3 protein: CASSSIATSSNEQFF
D gene: .
J gene: TRBJ2-1
CDR3 length: 15
V gene: TRBV7-3
clone size: .

CDR3 DNA: TGTGCCACCAGGACTACCGGTGGCCCAGATACGCAGTATTTT
CDR3 protein: CATRTTGGPDTQYF
D gene: .
J gene: TRBJ2-3
CDR3 length: 14
V gene: TRBV15
clone size: .

CDR3 DNA: TGTGCCAGCAGCTTAGTTACAGGTCCCCATGAGCAGTTCTTC
CDR3 protein: CASSLVTGPHEQFF
D gene: .
J gene: TRBJ2-1
CDR3 length: 14
V gene: TRBV7-8
clone size: .

CDR3 DNA: TGTGCCAGCAGTGAGGTCCCACGAGATACGCAGTATTTT
CDR3 protein: CASSEVPRDTQYF
D gene: .
J gene: TRBJ2-3
CDR3 length: 13
V gene: TRBV6-1
clone size: .

CDR3 DNA: TGTGCCACCAGTGATTCCAGGACGGACCAAGAGACCCAGTACTTC
CDR3 protein: CATSDSRTDQETQYF
D gene: .
J gene: TRBJ2-5
CDR3 length: 15
V gene: TRBV24-1
clone size: .

CDR3 DNA: TGTGCTAGTGGCCCCGGGGACTATAGCACAGATACGCAGTATTTT
CDR3 protein: CASGPGDYSTDTQYF
D gene: TRBD2
J gene: TRBJ2-3
CDR3 length: 15
V gene: TRBV12-5
clone size: .

CDR3 DNA: TGTGCCAGCAATATAAATAAAGGTGATCCCTACGAGCAGTACTTC
CDR3 protein: CASNINKGDPYEQYF
D gene: .
J gene: TRBJ2-7
CDR3 length: 15
V gene: TRBV21-1
clone size: .

CDR3 DNA: TGTGCCAGCAGCTGGGGACAGGGTGGCTCTGGAAACACCATATATTTT
CDR3 protein: CASSWGQGGSGNTIYF
D gene: TRBD1
J gene: TRBJ1-3
CDR3 length: 16
V gene: TRBV5-5
clone size: .

CDR3 DNA: TGTGCCAGCAGTGGACCCGGGCCAGGATCTGGAAACACCATATATTTT
CDR3 protein: CASSGPGPGSGNTIYF
D gene: .
J gene: TRBJ1-3
CDR3 length: 16
V gene: TRBV6-1
clone size: .

CDR3 DNA: TGTGCCAGCAGCTTAGGGGGTGGAGTGTACGAGCAGTACTTC
CDR3 protein: CASSLGGGVYEQYF
D gene: .
J gene: TRBJ2-7
CDR3 length: 14
V gene: TRBV7-2
clone size: once

CDR3 DNA: TGTGCCAGCAGCCAATCGGATACGCAGTATTTT
CDR3 protein: CASSQSDTQYF
D gene: .
J gene: TRBJ2-3
CDR3 length: 11
V gene: TRBV3-1/TRBV3-2
clone size: .

CDR3 DNA: TGTGCCAGCAGTTACGAGGGGGCGGGGAGGACTGAAGCTTTCTTT
CDR3 protein: CASSYEGAGRTEAFF
D gene: TRBD1
J gene: TRBJ1-1
CDR3 length: 15
V gene: TRBV6-2/TRBV6-3
clone size: .

CDR3 DNA: TGTGCCAGCAGCGCTCGGCCTAGCGGGGGACCCACAGATACGCAGTATTTT
CDR3 protein: CASSARPSGGPTDTQYF
D gene: TRBD2
J gene: TRBJ2-3
CDR3 length: 17
V gene: TRBV7-3
clone size: .

CDR3 DNA: TGCAGTGCGGCGGGGACAGGGGGTCGGCACTTC
CDR3 protein: CSAAGTGGRHF
D gene: TRBD1
J gene: TRBJ2-7
CDR3 length: 11
V gene: TRBV20-1
clone size: .

CDR3 DNA: TGTGCCAGCAGCTTGGGCGTATCCTACGAGCAGTACTTC
CDR3 protein: CASSLGVSYEQYF
D gene: .
J gene: TRBJ2-7
CDR3 length: 13
V gene: TRBV5-6
clone size: .

CDR3 DNA: TGTGCCTGGAGTGTAACCTACGAGCAGTACTTC
CDR3 protein: CAWSVTYEQYF
D gene: .
J gene: TRBJ2-7
CDR3 length: 11
V gene: TRBV30
clone size: few

CDR3 DNA: TGTGCCAGCACAAGGGGCTACGGAAACACCATATATTTT
CDR3 protein: CASTRGYGNTIYF
D gene: .
J gene: TRBJ1-3
CDR3 length: 13
V gene: TRBV12-3/TRBV12-4
clone size: once

CDR3 DNA: TGTGCCAGCAGCCACGGGACAGGGGTCGAGCAGTACTTC
CDR3 protein: CASSHGTGVEQYF
D gene: TRBD1
J gene: TRBJ2-7
CDR3 length: 13
V gene: TRBV7-8
clone size: .

CDR3 DNA: TGTGCCAGCAGTGCCCCTGGAAACACCATATATTTT
CDR3 protein: CASSAPGNTIYF
D gene: .
J gene: TRBJ1-3
CDR3 length: 12
V gene: TRBV28
clone size: .

CDR3 DNA: TGCAGCGTTGGCCGGACTAGCGGGGTCACAGATACGCAGTATTTT
CDR3 protein: CSVGRTSGVTDTQYF
D gene: TRBD2
J gene: TRBJ2-3
CDR3 length: 15
V gene: TRBV29-1
clone size: .

CDR3 DNA: TGTGCCAGCAGTACCGGGACAGGTCGAACCGGGGAGCTGTTTTTT
CDR3 protein: CASSTGTGRTGELFF
D gene: TRBD1
J gene: TRBJ2-2
CDR3 length: 15
V gene: TRBV6-5
clone size: .

CDR3 DNA: TGTGCCAGTAGTTCTCGGGACAGGGTCGGTCAGCCCCAGCATTTT
CDR3 protein: CASSSRDRVGQPQHF
D gene: TRBD1
J gene: TRBJ1-5
CDR3 length: 15
V gene: TRBV19
clone size: .

CDR3 DNA: TGTGCCTGGAGCGACAGGGACGAGCAGTTCTTC
CDR3 protein: CAWSDRDEQFF
D gene: TRBD1
J gene: TRBJ2-1
CDR3 length: 11
V gene: TRBV30
clone size: once

CDR3 DNA: TGTGCCAGCAGCTTATACGTAGGGCCTGGCTACACCTTC
CDR3 protein: CASSLYVGPGYTF
D gene: .
J gene: TRBJ1-2
CDR3 length: 13
V gene: TRBV13
clone size: .

CDR3 DNA: TGCGCCAGCAGTGAGTCGGGCTCAGGGACCTACAATGAGCAGTTCTTC
CDR3 protein: CASSESGSGTYNEQFF
D gene: .
J gene: TRBJ2-1
CDR3 length: 16
V gene: TRBV10-2
clone size: .

CDR3 DNA: TGTGCCAGCAGCCCTCGAGGGACCAAAACCCTCTACGAGCAGTACTTC
CDR3 protein: CASSPRGTKTLYEQYF
D gene: .
J gene: TRBJ2-7
CDR3 length: 16
V gene: TRBV7-8
clone size: .

CDR3 DNA: TGTGCCAGCAGCCAGGAAGTAGGGGATTCGGATACGCAGTATTTT
CDR3 protein: CASSQEVGDSDTQYF
D gene: .
J gene: TRBJ2-3
CDR3 length: 15
V gene: TRBV6-6
clone size: .

CDR3 DNA: TGTGCCAGCAGCTTCCCTACAGGGCACGACACCGGGGAGCTGTTTTTT
CDR3 protein: CASSFPTGHDTGELFF
D gene: .
J gene: TRBJ2-2
CDR3 length: 16
V gene: TRBV7-9
clone size: few

CDR3 DNA: TGTGCCAGCAGTTTACGCGGGGGGGCGTACGAGCAGTACTTC
CDR3 protein: CASSLRGGAYEQYF
D gene: TRBD2
J gene: TRBJ2-7
CDR3 length: 14
V gene: TRBV27
clone size: once

CDR3 DNA: TGTGCCACCAGGACGCAGACGGTGGGTGGTGGGACCCAGTACTTC
CDR3 protein: CATRTQTVGGGTQYF
D gene: .
J gene: TRBJ2-5
CDR3 length: 15
V gene: TRBV15
clone size: .

CDR3 DNA: TGTGCCACCACGGAATCGCCCTACGAGCAGTACTTC
CDR3 protein: CATTESPYEQYF
D gene: .
J gene: TRBJ2-7
CDR3 length: 12
V gene: TRBV6-5
clone size: once

CDR3 DNA: TGTGCCAGCAGCCAAGAGAGGTTCGCCCAGGACAAATCGAACACTGAAGCTTTCTTT
CDR3 protein: CASSQERFAQDKSNTEAFF
D gene: .
J gene: TRBJ1-1
CDR3 length: 19
V gene: TRBV3-1/TRBV3-2
clone size: .

CDR3 DNA: TGTGCCACCAGTGCCCGACCAGGCTTACCTGGGAACTATGGCTACACCTTC
CDR3 protein: CATSARPGLPGNYGYTF
D gene: .
J gene: TRBJ1-2
CDR3 length: 17
V gene: TRBV24-1
clone size: .

CDR3 DNA: TGTGCCAGCAGCGTAGCTAGGGTCACCGGGGAGCTGTTTTTT
CDR3 protein: CASSVARVTGELFF
D gene: .
J gene: TRBJ2-2
CDR3 length: 14
V gene: TRBV9
clone size: .

CDR3 DNA: TGTGCCAGCAGTGCAGGAGTGAAAAACATTCAGTACTTC
CDR3 protein: CASSAGVKNIQYF
D gene: .
J gene: TRBJ2-4
CDR3 length: 13
V gene: TRBV2
clone size: .

CDR3 DNA: TGTGCCAGTAGGAAGAGCAATCAGCCCCAGCATTTT
CDR3 protein: CASRKSNQPQHF
D gene: .
J gene: TRBJ1-5
CDR3 length: 12
V gene: TRBV19
clone size: .

CDR3 DNA: TGTGCCAGCAGTACCCGAGGACGGGATCAGCCCCAGCATTTT
CDR3 protein: CASSTRGRDQPQHF
D gene: .
J gene: TRBJ1-5
CDR3 length: 14
V gene: TRBV2
clone size: few

CDR3 DNA: TGTGCCAGCAGCCAAGGTCCCGGGTCAGGAAACACCATATATTTT
CDR3 protein: CASSQGPGSGNTIYF
D gene: .
J gene: TRBJ1-3
CDR3 length: 15
V gene: TRBV3-1/TRBV3-2
clone size: once

CDR3 DNA: TGTGCCAGTAGTATAGTTGGGACAGGCACTGAAGCTTTCTTT
CDR3 protein: CASSIVGTGTEAFF
D gene: TRBD1
J gene: TRBJ1-1
CDR3 length: 14
V gene: TRBV19
clone size: .

CDR3 DNA: TGTGCCAGCAGCGAGAGGGGGCTTGGCTACACCTTC
CDR3 protein: CASSERGLGYTF
D gene: TRBD1
J gene: TRBJ1-2
CDR3 length: 12
V gene: TRBV3-1/TRBV3-2
clone size: .

CDR3 DNA: TGTGCCAGCAGACGACAGGCCAATCAGCCCCAGCATTTT
CDR3 protein: CASRRQANQPQHF
D gene: .
J gene: TRBJ1-5
CDR3 length: 13
V gene: TRBV6-5
clone size: .

CDR3 DNA: TGTGCCAGCAGCCAACGAGGGGGCCCCTGGGCTACGCAGTATTTT
CDR3 protein: CASSQRGGPWATQYF
D gene: TRBD1
J gene: TRBJ2-3
CDR3 length: 15
V gene: TRBV3-1/TRBV3-2
clone size: .